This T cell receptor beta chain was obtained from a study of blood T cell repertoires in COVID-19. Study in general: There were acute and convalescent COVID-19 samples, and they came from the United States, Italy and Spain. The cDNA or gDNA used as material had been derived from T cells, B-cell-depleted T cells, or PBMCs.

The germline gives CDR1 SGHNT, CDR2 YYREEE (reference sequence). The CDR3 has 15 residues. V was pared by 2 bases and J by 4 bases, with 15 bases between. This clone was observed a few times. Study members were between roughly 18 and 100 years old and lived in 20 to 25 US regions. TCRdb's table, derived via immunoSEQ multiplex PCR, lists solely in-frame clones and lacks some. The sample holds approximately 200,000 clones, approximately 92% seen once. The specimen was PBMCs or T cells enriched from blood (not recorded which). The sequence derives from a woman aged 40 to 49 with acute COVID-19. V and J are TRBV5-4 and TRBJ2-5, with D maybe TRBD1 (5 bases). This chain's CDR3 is CASSLRPWGRETQYF. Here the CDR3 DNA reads TGTGCCAGCAGCTTACGTCCATGGGGCAGAGAGACCCAGTACTTC. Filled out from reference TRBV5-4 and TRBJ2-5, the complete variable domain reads ETGVTQSPTHLIKTRGQQVTLRCSSQSGHNTVSWYQQALGQGPQFIFQYYREEENGRGNFPPRFSGLQFPNYSSELNVNALELDDSALYLCASSLRPWGRETQYFGPGTRLLVL.